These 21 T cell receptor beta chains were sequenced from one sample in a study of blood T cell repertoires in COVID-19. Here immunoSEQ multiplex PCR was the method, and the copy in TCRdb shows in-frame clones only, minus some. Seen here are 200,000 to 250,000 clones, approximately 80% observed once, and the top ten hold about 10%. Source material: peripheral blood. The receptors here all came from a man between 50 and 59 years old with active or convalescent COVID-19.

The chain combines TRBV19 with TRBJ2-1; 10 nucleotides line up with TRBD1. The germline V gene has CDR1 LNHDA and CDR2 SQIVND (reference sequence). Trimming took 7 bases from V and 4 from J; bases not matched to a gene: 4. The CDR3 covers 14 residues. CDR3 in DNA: TGTGCCAGTAAAAGGGACAGGGGTTACAATGAGCAGTTCTTC. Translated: CASKRDRGYNEQFF.

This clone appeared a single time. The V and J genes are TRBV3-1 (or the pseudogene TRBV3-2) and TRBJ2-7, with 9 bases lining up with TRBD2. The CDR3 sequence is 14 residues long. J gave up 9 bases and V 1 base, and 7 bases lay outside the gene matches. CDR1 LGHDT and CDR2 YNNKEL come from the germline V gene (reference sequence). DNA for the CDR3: TGTGCCAGCAGCCAAGGGCCTAGCGGGAATTCGCAGTACTTC. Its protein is CASSQGPSGNSQYF.

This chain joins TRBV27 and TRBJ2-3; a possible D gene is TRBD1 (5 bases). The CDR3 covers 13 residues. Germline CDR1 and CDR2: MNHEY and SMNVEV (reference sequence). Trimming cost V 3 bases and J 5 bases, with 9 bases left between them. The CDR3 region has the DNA TGTGCCAGCAGTTTTTATAGGGGAGATACGCAGTATTTT. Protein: CASSFYRGDTQYF.

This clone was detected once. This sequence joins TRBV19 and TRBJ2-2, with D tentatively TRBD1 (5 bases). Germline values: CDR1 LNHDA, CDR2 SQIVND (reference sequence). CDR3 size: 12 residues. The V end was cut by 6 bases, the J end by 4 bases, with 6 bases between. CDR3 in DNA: TGTGCCAGTAGGCAGGGCACCGGGGAGCTGTTTTTT. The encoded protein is CASRQGTGELFF. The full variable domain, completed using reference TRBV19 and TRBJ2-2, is DGGITQSPKYLFRKEGQNVTLSCEQNLNHDAMYWYRQDPGQGLRLIYYSQIVNDFQKGDIAEGYSVSREKKESFPLTVTSAQKNPTAFYLCASRQGTGELFFGEGSRLTVL.

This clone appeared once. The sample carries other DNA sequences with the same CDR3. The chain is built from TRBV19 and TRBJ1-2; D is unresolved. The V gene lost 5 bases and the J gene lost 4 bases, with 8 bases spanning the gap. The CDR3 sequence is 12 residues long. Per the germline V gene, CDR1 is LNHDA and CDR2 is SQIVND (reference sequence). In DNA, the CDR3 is TGTGCCAGTAGTCGCCAGGCCTATGGCTACACCTTC. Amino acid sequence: CASSRQAYGYTF.

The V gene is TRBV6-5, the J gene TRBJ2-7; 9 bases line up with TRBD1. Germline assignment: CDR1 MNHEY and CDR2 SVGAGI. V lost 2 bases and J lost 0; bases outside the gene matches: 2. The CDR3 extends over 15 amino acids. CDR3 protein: CASSYGTGSSYEQYF. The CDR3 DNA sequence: TGTGCCAGCAGTTACGGGACAGGGAGCTCCTACGAGCAGTACTTC.

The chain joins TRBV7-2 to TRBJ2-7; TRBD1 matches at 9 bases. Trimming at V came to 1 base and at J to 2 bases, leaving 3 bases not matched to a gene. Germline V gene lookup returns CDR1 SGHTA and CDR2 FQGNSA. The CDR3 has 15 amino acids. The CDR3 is CASSLGTGDTYEQYV. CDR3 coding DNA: TGTGCCAGCAGCTTAGGGACAGGGGACACCTACGAGCAGTACGTC.

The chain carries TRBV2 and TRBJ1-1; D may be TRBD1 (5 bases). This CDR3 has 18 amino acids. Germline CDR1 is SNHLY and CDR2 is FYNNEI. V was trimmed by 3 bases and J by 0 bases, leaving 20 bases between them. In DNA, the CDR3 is TGTGCCAGCAGTGAGGCGCCAGGGTACATCCGGATGAACACTGAAGCTTTCTTT. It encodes CASSEAPGYIRMNTEAFF.

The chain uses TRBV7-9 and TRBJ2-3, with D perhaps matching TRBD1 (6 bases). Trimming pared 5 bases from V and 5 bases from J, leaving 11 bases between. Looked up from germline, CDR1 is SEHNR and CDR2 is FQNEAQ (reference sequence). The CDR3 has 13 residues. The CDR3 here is CASSLEGEDTQYF. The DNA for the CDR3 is TGTGCCAGCAGCCTAGAGGGGGAAGATACGCAGTATTTT.

The CDR3 reads CASSPLPLAGAPEQYF. The CDR3, as DNA: TGTGCCAGCAGCCCCCTTCCCCTAGCGGGAGCTCCCGAGCAGTACTTC. The V and J genes are TRBV13 and TRBJ2-7, with TRBD2 identical over 10 bases. The CDR3 spans 16 residues. The germline V gene has CDR1 PRHDT and CDR2 FYEKMQ (reference sequence). The V gene end was trimmed by 5 bases and the J gene end by 6 bases; junction bases not matched to a gene: 13.

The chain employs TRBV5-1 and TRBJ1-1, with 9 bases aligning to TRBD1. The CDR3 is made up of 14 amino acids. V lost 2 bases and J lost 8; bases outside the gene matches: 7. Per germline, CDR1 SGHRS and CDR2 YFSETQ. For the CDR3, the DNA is TGCGCCAGCAGCTTTACAGGGGGCGACCTAGAAGCTTTCTTT. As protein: CASSFTGGDLEAFF.

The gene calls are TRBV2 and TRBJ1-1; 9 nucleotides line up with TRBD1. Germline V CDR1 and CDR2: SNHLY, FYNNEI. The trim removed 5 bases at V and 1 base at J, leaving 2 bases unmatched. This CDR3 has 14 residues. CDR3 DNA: TGTGCCAGCAGTCGGGACAGGGCGAACACTGAAGCTTTCTTT. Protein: CASSRDRANTEAFF. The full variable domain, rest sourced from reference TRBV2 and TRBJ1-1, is EPEVTQTPSHQVTQMGQEVILRCVPISNHLYFYWYRQILGQKVEFLVSFYNNEISEKSEIFDDQFSVERPDGSNFTLKIRSTKLEDSAMYFCASSRDRANTEAFFGQGTRLTVV.

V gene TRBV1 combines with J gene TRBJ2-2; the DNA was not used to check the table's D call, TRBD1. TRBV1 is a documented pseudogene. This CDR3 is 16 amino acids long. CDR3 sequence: CTTIGTREFNTGELFF. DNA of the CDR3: TGCACCACCATCGGGACACGAGAATTCAACACCGGGGAGCTGTTTTTT.

This CDR3 is CASSIWGPGELFF. The CDR3 DNA sequence: TGTGCCAGTAGTATTTGGGGGCCCGGGGAGCTGTTTTTT. The V gene is TRBV19, the J gene TRBJ2-2, with D possibly TRBD1 on 6 matching bases. The V and J ends lost 3 bases and 6 bases respectively, with 8 bases between them. Germline lookup yields CDR1 LNHDA and CDR2 SQIVND (reference sequence). CDR3 length: 13 amino acids. The whole variable domain, remainder taken from reference TRBV19 and TRBJ2-2, is DGGITQSPKYLFRKEGQNVTLSCEQNLNHDAMYWYRQDPGQGLRLIYYSQIVNDFQKGDIAEGYSVSREKKESFPLTVTSAQKNPTAFYLCASSIWGPGELFFGEGSRLTVL.

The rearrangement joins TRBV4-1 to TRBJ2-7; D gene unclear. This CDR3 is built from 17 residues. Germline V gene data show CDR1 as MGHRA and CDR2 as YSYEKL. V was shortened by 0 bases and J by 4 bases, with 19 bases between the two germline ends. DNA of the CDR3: TGCGCCAGCAGCCAAGATCGGCCCGGGTACCCATGGTACGAGCAGTACTTC. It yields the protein CASSQDRPGYPWYEQYF.

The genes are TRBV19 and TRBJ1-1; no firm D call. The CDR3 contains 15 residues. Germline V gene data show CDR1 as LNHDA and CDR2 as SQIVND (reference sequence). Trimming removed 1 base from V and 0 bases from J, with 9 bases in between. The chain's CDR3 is CASSIVGGLNTEAFF. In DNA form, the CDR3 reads TGTGCCAGTAGTATAGTTGGAGGGCTGAACACTGAAGCTTTCTTT. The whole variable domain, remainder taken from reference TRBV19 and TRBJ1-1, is DGGITQSPKYLFRKEGQNVTLSCEQNLNHDAMYWYRQDPGQGLRLIYYSQIVNDFQKGDIAEGYSVSREKKESFPLTVTSAQKNPTAFYLCASSIVGGLNTEAFFGQGTRLTVV.

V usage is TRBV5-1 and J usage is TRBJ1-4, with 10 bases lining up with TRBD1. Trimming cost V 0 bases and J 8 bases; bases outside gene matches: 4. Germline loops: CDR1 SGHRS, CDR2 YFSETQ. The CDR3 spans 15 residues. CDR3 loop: CASSLGDRGREKLFF. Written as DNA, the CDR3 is TGCGCCAGCAGCTTGGGGGACAGGGGTAGGGAAAAACTGTTTTTT.

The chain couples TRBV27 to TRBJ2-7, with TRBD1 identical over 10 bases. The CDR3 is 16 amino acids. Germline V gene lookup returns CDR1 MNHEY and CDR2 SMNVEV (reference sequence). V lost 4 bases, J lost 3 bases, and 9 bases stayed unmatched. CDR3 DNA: TGTGCCAGCAGTTACAATCCCCGGGACAGGGGCTACGAGCAGTACTTC. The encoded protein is CASSYNPRDRGYEQYF.

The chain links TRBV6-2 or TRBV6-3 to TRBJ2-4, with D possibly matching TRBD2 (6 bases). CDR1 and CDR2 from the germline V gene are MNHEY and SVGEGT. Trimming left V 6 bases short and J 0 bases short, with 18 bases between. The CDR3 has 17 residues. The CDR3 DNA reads TGTGCCAGCAGCTCCGAGGACTACCCCATAGCCAAAAACATTCAGTACTTC. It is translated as CASSSEDYPIAKNIQYF.

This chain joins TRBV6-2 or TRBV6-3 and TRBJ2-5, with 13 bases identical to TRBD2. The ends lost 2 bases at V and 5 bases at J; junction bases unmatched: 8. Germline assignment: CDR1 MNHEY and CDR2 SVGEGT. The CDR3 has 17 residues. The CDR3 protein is CASSYPPGLAGWETQYF. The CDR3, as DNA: TGTGCCAGCAGTTACCCTCCGGGACTAGCGGGGTGGGAGACCCAGTACTTC.

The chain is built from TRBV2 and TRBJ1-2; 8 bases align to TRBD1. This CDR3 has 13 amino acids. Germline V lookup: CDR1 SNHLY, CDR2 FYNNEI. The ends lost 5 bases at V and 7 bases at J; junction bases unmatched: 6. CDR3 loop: CASSTTGGVGYTF. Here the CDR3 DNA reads TGTGCCAGCAGTACAACAGGGGGAGTTGGCTACACCTTC.